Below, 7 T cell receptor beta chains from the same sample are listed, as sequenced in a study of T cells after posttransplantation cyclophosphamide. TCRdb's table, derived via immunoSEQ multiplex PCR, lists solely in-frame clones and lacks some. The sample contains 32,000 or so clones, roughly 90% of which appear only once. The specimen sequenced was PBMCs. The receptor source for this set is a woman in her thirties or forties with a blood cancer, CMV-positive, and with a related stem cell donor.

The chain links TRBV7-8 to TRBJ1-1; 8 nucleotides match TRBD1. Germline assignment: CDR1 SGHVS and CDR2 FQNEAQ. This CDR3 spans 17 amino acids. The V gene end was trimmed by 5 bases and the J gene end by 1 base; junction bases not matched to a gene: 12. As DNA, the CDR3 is TGTGCCAGCAGCACACCAAGCCCAGGGGGCTGGAACACTGAAGCTTTCTTT. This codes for CASSTPSPGGWNTEAFF.

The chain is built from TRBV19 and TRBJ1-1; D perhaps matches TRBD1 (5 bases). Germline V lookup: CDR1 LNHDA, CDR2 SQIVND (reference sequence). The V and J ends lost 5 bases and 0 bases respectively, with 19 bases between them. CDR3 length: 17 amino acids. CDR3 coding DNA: TGTGCCAGTAGTCCGCGAAGGGCGGGACTTATGAACACTGAAGCTTTCTTT. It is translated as CASSPRRAGLMNTEAFF.

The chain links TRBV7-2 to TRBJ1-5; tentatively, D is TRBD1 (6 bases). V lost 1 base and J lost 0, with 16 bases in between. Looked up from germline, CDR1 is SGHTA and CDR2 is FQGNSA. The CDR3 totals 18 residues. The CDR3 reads CASSLDRQGPFSNQPQHF. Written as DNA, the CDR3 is TGTGCCAGCAGCTTAGATAGGCAGGGGCCCTTTAGCAATCAGCCCCAGCATTTT.

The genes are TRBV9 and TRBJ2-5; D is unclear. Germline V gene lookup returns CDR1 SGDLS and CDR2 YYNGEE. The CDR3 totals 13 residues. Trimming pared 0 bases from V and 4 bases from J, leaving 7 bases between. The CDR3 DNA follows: TGTGCCAGCAGCGTAGTCCCGGGAGAGACCCAGTACTTC. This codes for CASSVVPGETQYF.

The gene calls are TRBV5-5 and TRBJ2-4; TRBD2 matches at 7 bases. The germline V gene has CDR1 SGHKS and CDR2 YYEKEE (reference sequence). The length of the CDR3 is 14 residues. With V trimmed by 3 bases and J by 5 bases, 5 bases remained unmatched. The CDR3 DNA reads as TGTGCCAGCAGCTGGGGAGGGTGGCAAAACATTCAGTACTTC. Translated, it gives CASSWGGWQNIQYF. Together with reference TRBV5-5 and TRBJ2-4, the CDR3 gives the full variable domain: DAGVTQSPTHLIKTRGQQVTLRCSPISGHKSVSWYQQVLGQGPQFIFQYYEKEERGRGNFPDRFSARQFPNYSSELNVNALLLGDSALYLCASSWGGWQNIQYFGAGTRLSVL.

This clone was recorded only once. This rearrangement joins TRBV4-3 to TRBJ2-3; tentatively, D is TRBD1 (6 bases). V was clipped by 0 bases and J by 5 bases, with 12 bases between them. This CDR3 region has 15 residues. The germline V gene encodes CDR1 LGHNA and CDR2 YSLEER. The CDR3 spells CASSQDGRGRDTQYF. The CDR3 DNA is TGCGCCAGCAGCCAAGATGGCAGGGGCCGAGATACGCAGTATTTT.

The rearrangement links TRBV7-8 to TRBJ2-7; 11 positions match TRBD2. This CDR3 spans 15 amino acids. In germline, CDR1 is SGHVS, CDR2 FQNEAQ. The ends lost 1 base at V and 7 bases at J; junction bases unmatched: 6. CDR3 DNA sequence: TGTGCCAGCAGCTTAGGTGCTAGCGGGGGGCGGGAGCAGTACTTC. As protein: CASSLGASGGREQYF.